Each of the 27 T cell receptor beta chains below was sequenced from the same sample in a study of Ad26.COV2.S vaccination and SARS-CoV-2 variants. The protocol was immunoSEQ multiplex PCR, while the TCRdb copy is restricted to in-frame clones and leaves out a portion. The profile shows hundreds of thousands of clones, 89% of them singletons. Treatment indicated: roughly 19 received Ad26.COV2.S at low or high dose, single or two shots; about 5 received placebo; per-sample allocation not given. Day 63 after the first injection of vaccine or placebo was the sampling time. The material was peripheral blood, obtained in a trial of Ad26.COV2.S vaccine versus placebo. The receptors were sampled from a person between 18 and 59 years old who received the Ad26.COV2.S COVID-19 vaccine or a placebo.

The DNA of the CDR3 is TGTGCCAGCAGTGAGTATCTCCTAGCGGGCTACGAGCAGTACTTC. This sequence encodes CASSEYLLAGYEQYF. The chain couples TRBV2 to TRBJ2-7; 8 bases fit TRBD2. Trimming took 3 bases from V and 3 from J; bases not matched to a gene: 7. The CDR3 sequence is 15 residues long. CDR1 is SNHLY and CDR2 is FYNNEI in the germline V gene.

This clone has more than one count but fewer than ten. The chain employs TRBV4-2 and TRBJ1-5, with D unclear. Germline V gives CDR1 LGHNA, CDR2 YNFKEQ. Between the trimmed V and J ends, which lost 0 bases and 1 base, there was a span of 4 bases. This CDR3 has 14 residues. The CDR3 nucleotides read TGTGCCAGCAGCCAAGAGCTCAGCAATCAGCCCCAGCATTTT. Translation: CASSQELSNQPQHF.

This clone has just one count. V gene TRBV5-1 combines with J gene TRBJ2-5, with 7 bases lining up with TRBD2. Trimming cost V 5 bases and J 3 bases; bases outside gene matches: 7. The germline V gene encodes CDR1 SGHRS and CDR2 YFSETQ. The CDR3 is 14 amino acids. DNA for the CDR3: TGCGCCAGCAGTCACAACGCGGGGGAAGAGACCCAGTACTTC. This encodes CASSHNAGEETQYF.

CDR3 residues: CASSFSEGTQYF. For the CDR3, the DNA is TGTGCCAGCAGCTTCTCCGAGGGTACGCAGTATTTT. The J gene is TRBJ2-3, the V gene TRBV7-9; maybe TRBD2 (5 bases). Deletions cut 3 bases from V and 8 bases from J, with 9 bases between. Germline V gene lookup returns CDR1 SEHNR and CDR2 FQNEAQ (reference sequence). This CDR3 comprises 12 residues.

This chain joins TRBV29-1 and TRBJ2-1; no firm D call. Trimming removed 6 bases from V and 5 bases from J, with 5 bases in between. Germline V gene lookup returns CDR1 SQVTM and CDR2 ANQGSEA. This CDR3 is built from 10 residues. This chain's CDR3 is CSVLHNEQFF. In nucleotides, the CDR3 is TGCAGCGTCCTACACAATGAGCAGTTCTTC.

This rearrangement joins TRBV4-2 to TRBJ1-1; possible D gene TRBD1, 5 bases. Deletions cut 5 bases from V and 1 base from J, with 11 bases between. Germline lookup yields CDR1 LGHNA and CDR2 YNFKEQ. The CDR3 has 14 residues. The CDR3 DNA reads as TGTGCCAGCAGCAAGACAGACCAGAACACTGAAGCTTTCTTT. The encoded protein is CASSKTDQNTEAFF.

This chain joins TRBV27 and TRBJ1-1, with no clear D. The germline gives CDR1 MNHEY, CDR2 SMNVEV (reference sequence). The V end lost 2 bases, the J end lost 4 bases, and 11 bases lay between the germline ends. This CDR3 region has 14 residues. The CDR3 coding sequence is TGTGCCAGCAGTTTAAACTGGGCAAGCACTGAAGCTTTCTTT. It specifies CASSLNWASTEAFF.

The chain joins TRBV24-1 to TRBJ2-5, with unresolved D. Germline CDR1 KGHDR, CDR2 SFDVKD. V lost 2 bases to trimming and J lost 4 bases, with 10 bases between them. CDR3 length: 14 residues. The CDR3 spells CATSDSDRRETQYF. CDR3 DNA sequence: TGTGCCACCAGTGATTCGGACCGACGAGAGACCCAGTACTTC.

The chain couples TRBV7-6 to TRBJ1-3; TRBD1 is a possible D gene (6 bases). CDR3 length: 17 residues. Germline V gives CDR1 SGHVS, CDR2 FNYEAQ. The V end lost 3 bases, the J end lost 0 bases, and 15 bases lay between the germline ends. In DNA, the CDR3 is TGTGCCAGCAGCTTTCTCCAAGGGGGATCCTCTGGAAACACCATATATTTT. Protein sequence: CASSFLQGGSSGNTIYF.

The gene calls are TRBV7-6 and TRBJ2-1; D remains unclear. V was shortened by 1 base and J by 6 bases, with 10 bases between the two germline ends. Germline loops: CDR1 SGHVS, CDR2 FNYEAQ. The CDR3 length is 14 residues. CDR3 sequence reads: CASSLGGGPNEQFF. DNA of the CDR3: TGTGCCAGCAGCTTAGGAGGCGGCCCCAATGAGCAGTTCTTC.

This clone was seen a single time. The same CDR3 also results from other DNA sequences found in this sample. This rearrangement joins TRBV12-3 or TRBV12-4 to TRBJ1-5; no firm D call. V was shortened by 2 bases and J by 4 bases, with 6 bases between the two germline ends. The CDR3 runs 13 residues. CDR3 nucleotide sequence: TGTGCCAGCAGTTTAAGTCGGAATCAGCCCCAGCATTTT. Amino acid sequence: CASSLSRNQPQHF.

The V call is TRBV19, the J call TRBJ2-5; no clear D. This CDR3 is 13 amino acids long. Looked up from germline, CDR1 is LNHDA and CDR2 is SQIVND (reference sequence). Trimming pared 7 bases from V and 5 bases from J, leaving 14 bases between. CDR3 loop: CASNGRSVETQYF. The DNA for the CDR3 is TGTGCCAGTAACGGCAGGTCTGTGGAGACCCAGTACTTC.

The chain has TRBV15 and TRBJ2-1; D gene ambiguous. The V end lost 1 base, the J end lost 3 bases, and 10 bases lay between the germline ends. The CDR3 runs to 15 residues. Per the germline V gene, CDR1 is LNHNV and CDR2 is YYDKDF (reference sequence). CDR3 loop: CATSRGEQSYNEQFF. The CDR3 DNA reads as TGTGCCACCAGCAGAGGAGAACAGAGCTACAATGAGCAGTTCTTC.

This clone showed up many times. The V and J genes are TRBV18 and TRBJ2-2; D not resolved. This CDR3 is built from 18 residues. The germline CDR1 and CDR2 sequences are KGHSH and LQKENI. Trimming took 0 bases from V and 1 from J, leaving 15 bases between them. The CDR3 here is CASSPPAMVARNTGELFF. The CDR3 DNA is TGTGCCAGCTCACCACCGGCGATGGTGGCCCGGAACACCGGGGAGCTGTTTTTT.

The chain links TRBV3-1 (or the pseudogene TRBV3-2) to TRBJ1-2; TRBD1 aligns across 7 bases. Germline CDR1 reads LGHDT; CDR2 reads YNNKEL (reference sequence). The CDR3 runs to 17 residues. With V trimmed by 4 bases and J by 4 bases, 15 bases remained unmatched. In nucleotides, the CDR3 is TGTGCCAGCAGCCCGATATCCGGGACAGCCGAGGGCTATGGCTACACCTTC. Translation: CASSPISGTAEGYGYTF.

V gene TRBV27 combines with J gene TRBJ2-7, with D tentatively TRBD1 or TRBD2 (5 bases each). The CDR3 covers 15 residues. Trimming took 5 bases from V and 1 from J, leaving 15 bases between them. The V gene's germline CDR1 is MNHEY and CDR2 SMNVEV (reference sequence). The DNA of the CDR3 is TGTGCCAGCAGTGCCTCGGGGCGGCTGTCCTACGAGCAGTACTTC. As protein: CASSASGRLSYEQYF.

The rearrangement uses TRBV18 and TRBJ1-2; 7 bases fit TRBD1. The germline V gene has CDR1 KGHSH and CDR2 LQKENI. The CDR3 loop spans 16 amino acids. The ends lost 0 bases at V and 2 bases at J; junction bases unmatched: 6. CDR3 loop: CASSPPGVTGNYGYTF. The CDR3 nucleotides are TGTGCCAGCTCACCACCGGGAGTGACAGGGAACTATGGCTACACCTTC.

This clone was counted only a few times. The rearrangement uses TRBV7-6 and TRBJ1-5; the D is unclear. The germline V and J ends were trimmed by 1 base and 4 bases, with 5 bases remaining between them. The CDR3 covers 13 residues. Germline assignment: CDR1 SGHVS and CDR2 FNYEAQ. CDR3 DNA sequence: TGTGCCAGCAGCTTAGAGAAGAATCAGCCCCAGCATTTT. Protein product: CASSLEKNQPQHF. The variable domain in full, completed from reference TRBV7-6 and TRBJ1-5, reads GAGVSQSPRYKVTKRGQDVALRCDPISGHVSLYWYRQALGQGPEFLTYFNYEAQQDKSGLPNDRFSAERPEGSISTLTIQRTEQRDSAMYRCASSLEKNQPQHFGDGTRLSIL.

The chain combines TRBV13 with TRBJ2-3; TRBD2 matches 12 bases. V lost 8 bases and J lost 5; bases outside the gene matches: 2. This CDR3 contains 13 residues. CDR1 and CDR2 from the germline V gene are PRHDT and FYEKMQ (reference sequence). CDR3 loop: CASLAGGRDTQYF. The CDR3 DNA reads as TGTGCCAGCCTAGCGGGGGGGCGAGATACGCAGTATTTT.

The V gene is TRBV12-5, the J gene TRBJ1-6; possibly TRBD1 for D (6 bases). In germline, CDR1 is LGHNT, CDR2 FRNRAP. This CDR3 spans 13 amino acids. The V end lost 7 bases, the J end lost 11 bases, and 15 bases lay between the germline ends. The CDR3: CASARGGSTPLHF. For the CDR3, the DNA is TGTGCTAGTGCCAGGGGAGGGTCGACACCCCTCCACTTT.

Only a few counts were recorded for this clone. The chain combines TRBV7-7 with TRBJ2-5, with 7 bases aligning to TRBD2. The CDR3 contains 16 residues. With V trimmed by 3 bases and J by 2 bases, 9 bases remained unmatched. From germline, CDR1 is SSHAT and CDR2 FNYEAQ (reference sequence). The CDR3 nucleotides are TGTGCCAGCAGCTTGGTTGCCACCGGGAGGCAAGAGACCCAGTACTTC. It codes for CASSLVATGRQETQYF.

This chain uses TRBV5-1 with TRBJ1-1, with D unresolved. This CDR3 has 12 amino acids. CDR1 is SGHRS and CDR2 is YFSETQ in the germline V gene. V lost 1 base, J lost 1 base, and 2 bases lay in between. CDR3 nucleotide sequence: TGCGCCAGCAGCTTGCAGAACACTGAAGCTTTCTTT. This codes for CASSLQNTEAFF.

The J gene is TRBJ2-1, the V gene TRBV5-1; 8 bases fit TRBD2. CDR1 is SGHRS, CDR2 YFSETQ, per germline. This CDR3 spans 16 amino acids. Germline trimming cut 4 bases from V and 4 bases from J; bases unmatched to any gene: 10. Here the CDR3 reads CASSLLGLAEYNEQFF. The CDR3 DNA is TGCGCCAGCAGCCTTTTAGGACTAGCCGAGTACAATGAGCAGTTCTTC.

The genes are TRBV3-1 (or the pseudogene TRBV3-2) and TRBJ1-2; 10 nucleotides agree with TRBD1. The J segment lost 7 bases and the V segment lost 0 bases, leaving 5 bases of the junction unmatched. Germline assignment: CDR1 LGHDT and CDR2 YNNKEL (reference sequence). CDR3 length: 15 amino acids. CDR3 amino acids: CASSQEGTGVSGYTF. The CDR3, as DNA: TGTGCCAGCAGCCAAGAGGGGACAGGGGTTAGTGGCTACACCTTC.

The V gene is TRBV3-1 (or the pseudogene TRBV3-2), the J gene TRBJ2-5; D not resolved. The CDR3 has 13 residues. Germline V gives CDR1 LGHDT, CDR2 YNNKEL (reference sequence). The V and J ends lost 5 bases and 7 bases respectively, with 14 bases between them. In nucleotides, the CDR3 is TGTGCCAGCAGCGAAGTCTATCGCGGGACCCAGTACTTC. Protein product: CASSEVYRGTQYF.

This chain joins TRBV19 and TRBJ2-1; D gene ambiguous. V was clipped by 4 bases and J by 7 bases, with 8 bases between them. Germline loops: CDR1 LNHDA, CDR2 SQIVND (reference sequence). This CDR3 spans 12 amino acids. CDR3 protein: CASSKTWNEQFF. CDR3 in DNA: TGTGCCAGTAGTAAGACATGGAATGAGCAGTTCTTC. The entire variable domain, with the rest obtained from reference TRBV19 and TRBJ2-1, is as follows: DGGITQSPKYLFRKEGQNVTLSCEQNLNHDAMYWYRQDPGQGLRLIYYSQIVNDFQKGDIAEGYSVSREKKESFPLTVTSAQKNPTAFYLCASSKTWNEQFFGPGTRLTVL.

The J gene is TRBJ2-1, the V gene TRBV7-9, with D unresolved. CDR3 length equals 15 residues. CDR1 is SEHNR and CDR2 is FQNEAQ in the germline V gene (reference sequence). The ends were cut back, 5 bases at V and 0 bases at J, with 11 bases in the middle. This CDR3 is CASSPRAGSYNEQFF. The CDR3 DNA sequence: TGTGCCAGCAGCCCCCGGGCAGGCTCCTACAATGAGCAGTTCTTC.